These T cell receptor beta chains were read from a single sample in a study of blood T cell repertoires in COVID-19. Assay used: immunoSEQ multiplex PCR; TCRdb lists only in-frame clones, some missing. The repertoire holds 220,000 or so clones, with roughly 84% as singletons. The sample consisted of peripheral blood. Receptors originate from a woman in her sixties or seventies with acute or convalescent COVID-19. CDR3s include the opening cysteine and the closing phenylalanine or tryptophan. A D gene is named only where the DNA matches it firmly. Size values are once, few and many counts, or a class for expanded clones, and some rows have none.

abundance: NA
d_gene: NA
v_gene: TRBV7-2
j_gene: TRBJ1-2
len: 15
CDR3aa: CASSLLPGQSYGYTF
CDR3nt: TGTGCCAGCAGCTTGCTCCCTGGACAGAGTTATGGCTACACCTTC

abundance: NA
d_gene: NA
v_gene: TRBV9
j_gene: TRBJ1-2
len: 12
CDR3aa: CASSGEGYGYTF
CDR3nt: TGTGCCAGCAGTGGAGAAGGCTATGGCTACACCTTC

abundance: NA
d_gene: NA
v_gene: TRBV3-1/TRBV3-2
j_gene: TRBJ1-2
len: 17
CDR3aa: CASSPIPGGGVNYGYTF
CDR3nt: TGTGCCAGCAGCCCCATCCCCGGCGGTGGTGTTAACTATGGCTACACCTTC

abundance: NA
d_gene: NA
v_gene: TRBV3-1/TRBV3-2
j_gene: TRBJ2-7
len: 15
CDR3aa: CASSQTGLATLEQYF
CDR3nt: TGTGCCAGCAGCCAAACAGGCCTGGCTACGTTGGAGCAGTACTTC

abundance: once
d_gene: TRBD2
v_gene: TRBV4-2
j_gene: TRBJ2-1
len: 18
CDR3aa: CASSQSLGTSGAPVKQFF
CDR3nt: TGTGCCAGCAGCCAATCTCTCGGGACTAGCGGGGCCCCGGTGAAGCAGTTCTTC

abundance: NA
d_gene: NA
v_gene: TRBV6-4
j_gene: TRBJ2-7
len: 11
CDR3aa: CASKGVHEQYF
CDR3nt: TGTGCCAGCAAGGGGGTTCACGAGCAGTACTTC

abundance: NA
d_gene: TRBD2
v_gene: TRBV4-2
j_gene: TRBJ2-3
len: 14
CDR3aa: CASSRGLAGDPQYF
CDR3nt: TGTGCCAGCAGCCGCGGACTAGCGGGGGACCCGCAGTATTTT

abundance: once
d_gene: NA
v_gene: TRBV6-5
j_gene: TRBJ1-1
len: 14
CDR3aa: CASSYSPDTKLAFF
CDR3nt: TGTGCCAGCAGTTACTCGCCCGACACGAAATTAGCTTTCTTT

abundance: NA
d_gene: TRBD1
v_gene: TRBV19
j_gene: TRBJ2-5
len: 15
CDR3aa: CASSIGTGAWETQYF
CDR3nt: TGTGCCAGTAGTATCGGGACAGGGGCCTGGGAGACCCAGTACTTC

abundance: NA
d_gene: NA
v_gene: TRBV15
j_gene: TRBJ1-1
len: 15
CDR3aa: CATSRGGTGNTEAFF
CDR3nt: TGTGCCACCAGCAGAGGGGGCACGGGGAACACTGAAGCTTTCTTT

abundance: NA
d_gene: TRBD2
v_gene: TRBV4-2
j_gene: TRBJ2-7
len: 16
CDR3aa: CASSQVLAGGQDEQYF
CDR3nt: TGTGCCAGCAGCCAAGTACTAGCGGGGGGCCAGGACGAGCAGTACTTC

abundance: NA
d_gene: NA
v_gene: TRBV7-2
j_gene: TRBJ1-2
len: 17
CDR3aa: CASSLRPGYKSNYGYTF
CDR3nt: TGTGCCAGCAGCTTAAGGCCGGGATATAAGTCTAACTATGGCTACACCTTC

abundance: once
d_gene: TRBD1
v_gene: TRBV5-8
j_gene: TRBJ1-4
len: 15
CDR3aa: CASSSGTGGYEKLFF
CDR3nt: TGTGCCAGCAGCTCGGGGACAGGGGGCTATGAAAAACTGTTTTTT

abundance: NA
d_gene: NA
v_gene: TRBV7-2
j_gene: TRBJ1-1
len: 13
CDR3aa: CASSSSPGTEAFF
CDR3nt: TGTGCCAGCAGCTCCTCCCCGGGCACTGAAGCTTTCTTT

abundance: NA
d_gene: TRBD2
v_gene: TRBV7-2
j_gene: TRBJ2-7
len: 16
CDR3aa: CASSLVPGSGGYEQYF
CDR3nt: TGTGCCAGCAGCTTAGTCCCGGGGAGCGGGGGGTACGAGCAGTACTTC

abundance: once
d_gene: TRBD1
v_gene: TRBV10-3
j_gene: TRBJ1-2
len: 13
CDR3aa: CAITERGQYGYTF
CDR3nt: TGTGCCATCACTGAACGGGGACAGTATGGCTACACCTTC

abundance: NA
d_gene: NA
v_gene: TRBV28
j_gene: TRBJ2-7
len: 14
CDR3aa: CASTPQGPAYEQYF
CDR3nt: TGTGCCAGCACCCCTCAGGGGCCGGCCTACGAGCAGTACTTC

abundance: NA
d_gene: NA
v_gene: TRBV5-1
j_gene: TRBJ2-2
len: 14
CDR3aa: CASKGRGDTGELFF
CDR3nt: TGCGCCAGCAAGGGCAGGGGGGACACCGGGGAGCTGTTTTTT

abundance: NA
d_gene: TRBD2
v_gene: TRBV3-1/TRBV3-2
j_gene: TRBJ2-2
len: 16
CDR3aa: CASSQELRGGPGELFF
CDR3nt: TGTGCCAGCAGCCAAGAGTTGCGGGGGGGCCCCGGGGAGCTGTTTTTT

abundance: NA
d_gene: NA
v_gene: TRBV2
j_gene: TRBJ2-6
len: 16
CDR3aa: CASSAPQGSGANVLTF
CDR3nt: TGTGCCAGCAGTGCCCCTCAGGGCTCTGGGGCCAACGTCCTGACTTTC

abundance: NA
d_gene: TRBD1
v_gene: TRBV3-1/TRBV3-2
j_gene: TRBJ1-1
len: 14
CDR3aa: CASRSQGANTEAFF
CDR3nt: TGTGCCAGCAGATCACAGGGGGCGAACACTGAAGCTTTCTTT

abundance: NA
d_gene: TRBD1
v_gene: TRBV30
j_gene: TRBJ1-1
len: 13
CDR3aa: CAWSGGYKGGAFF
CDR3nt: TGTGCCTGGTCAGGGGGCTATAAGGGTGGAGCTTTCTTT

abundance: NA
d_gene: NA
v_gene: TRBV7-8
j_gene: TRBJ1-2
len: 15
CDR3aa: CASSSRGGGDYGYTF
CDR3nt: TGTGCCAGCAGCTCGAGAGGGGGTGGGGACTATGGCTACACCTTC

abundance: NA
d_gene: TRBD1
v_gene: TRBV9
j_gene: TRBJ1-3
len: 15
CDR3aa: CASSAGTGPGNTIYF
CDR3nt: TGTGCCAGCAGCGCCGGGACAGGACCTGGAAACACCATATATTTT

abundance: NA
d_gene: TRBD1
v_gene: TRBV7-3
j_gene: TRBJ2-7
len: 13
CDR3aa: CASSFAGGYEQYF
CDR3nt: TGTGCCAGCAGCTTCGCAGGGGGCTACGAGCAGTACTTC

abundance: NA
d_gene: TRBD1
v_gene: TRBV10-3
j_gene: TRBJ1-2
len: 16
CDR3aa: CAISGGDRGRRYGYTF
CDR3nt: TGTGCCATCAGTGGAGGGGACAGGGGGCGCAGGTATGGCTACACCTTC

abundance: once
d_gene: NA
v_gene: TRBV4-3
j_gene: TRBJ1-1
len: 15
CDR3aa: CASSQGLRVDTEAFF
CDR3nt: TGCGCCAGCAGCCAAGGTCTCAGGGTGGACACTGAGGCTTTCTTT

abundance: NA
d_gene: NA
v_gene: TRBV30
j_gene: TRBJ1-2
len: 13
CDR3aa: CAWSVESYYGYTF
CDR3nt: TGTGCCTGGAGTGTTGAGAGCTACTATGGCTACACCTTC

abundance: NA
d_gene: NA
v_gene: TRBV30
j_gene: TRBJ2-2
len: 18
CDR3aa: CAWSPRAQGASGTGELFF
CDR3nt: TGTGCCTGGTCACCCCGGGCCCAGGGCGCATCAGGAACCGGGGAGCTGTTTTTT

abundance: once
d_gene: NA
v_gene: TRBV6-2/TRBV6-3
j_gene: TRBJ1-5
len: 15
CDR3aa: CASSPSLGPNQPQHF
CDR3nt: TGTGCCAGCAGTCCGTCCCTGGGCCCAAATCAGCCCCAGCATTTT

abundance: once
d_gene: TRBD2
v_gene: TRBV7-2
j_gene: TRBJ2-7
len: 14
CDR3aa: CASSLASGGYEQYF
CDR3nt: TGTGCCAGCAGCTTAGCTAGCGGGGGGTACGAGCAGTACTTC

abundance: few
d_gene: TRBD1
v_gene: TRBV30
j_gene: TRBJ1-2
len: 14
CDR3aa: CACPEGTGNYGYTF
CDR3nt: TGTGCCTGCCCTGAAGGGACAGGGAACTATGGCTACACCTTC

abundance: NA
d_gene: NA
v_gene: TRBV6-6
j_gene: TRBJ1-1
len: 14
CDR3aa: CASSLPGRGTEAFF
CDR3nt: TGTGCCAGCAGTTTACCGGGCAGGGGCACTGAAGCTTTCTTT

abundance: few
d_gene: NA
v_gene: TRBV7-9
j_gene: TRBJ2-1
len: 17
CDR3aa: CASSTTLSGASYNEQFF
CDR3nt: TGTGCCAGCAGCACCACCCTAAGCGGTGCCTCATACAATGAGCAGTTCTTC

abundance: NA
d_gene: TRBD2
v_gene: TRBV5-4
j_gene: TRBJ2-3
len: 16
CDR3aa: CASSLASTSGGDTQYF
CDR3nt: TGTGCCAGCAGCTTGGCCTCGACTAGCGGGGGCGATACGCAGTATTTT

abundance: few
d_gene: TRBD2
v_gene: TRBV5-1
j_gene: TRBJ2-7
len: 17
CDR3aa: CASSLVGGGLKPYEQYF
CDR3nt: TGCGCCAGCAGCTTGGTGGGGGGGGGTTTAAAACCCTACGAGCAGTACTTC

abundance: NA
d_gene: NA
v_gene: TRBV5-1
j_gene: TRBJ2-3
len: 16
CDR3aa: CASSLATGGDTDTQYF
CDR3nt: TGCGCCAGCAGCTTGGCCACGGGGGGCGACACAGATACGCAGTATTTT

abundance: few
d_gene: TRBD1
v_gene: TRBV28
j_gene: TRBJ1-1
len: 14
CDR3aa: CASSPSLGQGQAFF
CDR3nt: TGTGCCAGCAGTCCATCGCTCGGACAGGGTCAAGCTTTCTTT

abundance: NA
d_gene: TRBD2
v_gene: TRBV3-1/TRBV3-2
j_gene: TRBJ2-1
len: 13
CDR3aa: CASSQRSGDEQFF
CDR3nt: TGTGCCAGCAGCCAACGGAGCGGGGATGAGCAGTTCTTC

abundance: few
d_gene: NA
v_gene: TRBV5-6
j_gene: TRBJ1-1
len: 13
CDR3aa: CASSLGPRVEAFF
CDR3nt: TGTGCCAGCAGCTTGGGGCCCAGGGTTGAAGCTTTCTTT

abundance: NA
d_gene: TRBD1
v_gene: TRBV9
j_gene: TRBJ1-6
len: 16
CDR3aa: CASSAPGGTYNSPLHF
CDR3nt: TGTGCCAGCAGCGCCCCAGGGGGGACCTATAATTCACCCCTCCACTTT

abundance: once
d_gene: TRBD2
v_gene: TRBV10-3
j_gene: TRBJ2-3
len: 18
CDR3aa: CAISESPTTSGLTDTQYF
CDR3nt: TGTGCCATCAGTGAGTCCCCAACGACTAGCGGGTTAACAGATACGCAGTATTTT